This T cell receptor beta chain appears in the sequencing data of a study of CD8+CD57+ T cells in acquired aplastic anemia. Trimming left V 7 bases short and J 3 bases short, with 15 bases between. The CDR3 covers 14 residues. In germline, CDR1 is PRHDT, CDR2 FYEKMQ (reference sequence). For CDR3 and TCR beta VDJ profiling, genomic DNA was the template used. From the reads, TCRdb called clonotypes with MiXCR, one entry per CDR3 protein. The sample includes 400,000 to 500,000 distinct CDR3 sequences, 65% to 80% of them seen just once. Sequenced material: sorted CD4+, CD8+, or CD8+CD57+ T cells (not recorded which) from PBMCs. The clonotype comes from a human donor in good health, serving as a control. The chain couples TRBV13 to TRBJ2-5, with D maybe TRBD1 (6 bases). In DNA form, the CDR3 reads TGTGCCAGCACCCCAGGGGCGTGGGAAGAGACCCAGTACTTC. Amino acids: CASTPGAWEETQYF.